The 14 T cell receptor beta chains in this list originate from one sample, sequenced in a study of CD8 T cells in ankylosing spondylitis (dated by TCRdb to 2016 to 2017). Receptor libraries were prepared by 5' RACE. Sequenced using an Illumina HiSeq 2500. TCRdb reanalyzed the raw reads on its own, using fastp at Q25 for trimming and MiXCR for clone calling, and kept in-frame beta chains. Under each unique CDR3 protein, matching rows form one entry showing the most common genes and DNA. The sample table holds a few hundred thousand distinct CDR3 sequences, of which 9.5% to 12% were seen once. The ten largest make up 5.5% to 8% of the sample. The sequencing input was blood, either unsorted or a sorted T cell fraction (not recorded which). All receptors come from a male donor with ankylosing spondylitis or in good health (not recorded which).

Note on this clonotype: This may be a read error, as it is one base from a much larger clone. V and J are TRBV6-2 or TRBV6-3 and TRBJ2-3; the D is unclear. In germline, CDR1 is MNHEY, CDR2 SVGEGT. This CDR3 region has 13 residues. The CDR3 region is CASSYGGIDRQYF. The CDR3 DNA follows: TGTGCCAGCAGTTACGGCGGAATAGATAGGCAGTATTTT.

This clonotype was recorded many times. The V call is TRBV5-1, the J call TRBJ2-1; D gene uncertain. V was pared by 4 bases and J by 6 bases, with 17 bases between. CDR1 and CDR2 from the germline V gene are SGHRS and YFSETQ. There are 15 residues in the CDR3. CDR3 DNA: TGCGCCAGCAGCCGAGAGGCACTATCGTCCAATGAGCAGTTCTTC. This sequence encodes CASSREALSSNEQFF. The full variable domain, in which reference TRBV5-1 and TRBJ2-1 provide the parts outside the CDR3, is KAGVTQTPRYLIKTRGQQVTLSCSPISGHRSVSWYQQTPGQGLQFLFEYFSETQRNKGNFPGRFSGRQFSNSRSEMNVSTLELGDSALYLCASSREALSSNEQFFGPGTRLTVL.

This clonotype was detected many times. The chain joins TRBV7-8 to TRBJ2-7, with a weak D call TRBD2 (5 bases). V lost 3 bases, J lost 6 bases, and 24 bases lay in between. Germline CDR1 and CDR2: SGHVS and FQNEAQ. The CDR3 consists of 17 residues. CDR3 region: CASSLGSSGQLVSEQYF. The CDR3 DNA sequence: TGTGCCAGCAGCTTGGGGAGTAGTGGGCAATTGGTTAGCGAGCAGTACTTC.

This clonotype was counted a single time. This may arise from a read error, as a much more abundant clone is one base away. The chain links TRBV4-2 to TRBJ2-5; TRBD2 is a possible D gene (6 bases). This CDR3 region has 17 residues. Germline CDR1 LGHNA, CDR2 YNFKEQ. For the CDR3, the DNA is TGTGCCAACAGCCAAGAGGGTGGGGGACTGCGACAAGAGACCCAGTACTTC. Translation gives CANSQEGGGLRQETQYF.

This chain joins TRBV10-2 and TRBJ2-5; 12 nucleotides agree with TRBD2. V lost 8 bases to trimming and J lost 0 bases; unmatched junction nucleotides: 1. The CDR3 has 14 residues. Per the germline V gene, CDR1 is WSHSY and CDR2 is SAAADI. The CDR3 DNA sequence: TGCGCCAGCGGACTAGCGGGAAACCAAGAGACCCAGTACTTC. Residues: CASGLAGNQETQYF.

About this clonotype: This could be a read error, since a much larger clone is one nucleotide away. This rearrangement joins TRBV7-3 to TRBJ1-1, with a tentative D call TRBD1 (5 bases). Trimming removed 4 bases from V and 4 bases from J, with 25 bases in between. The CDR3 runs to 18 residues. Germline V CDR1 and CDR2: SGHTA, FQGTGA. This CDR3 is CASSSTGKDAQGGTEAFF. The CDR3 coding sequence is TGTGCCAGCAGCTCAACTGGTAAAGATGCCCAGGGAGGCACTGAAGCTTTCTTT.

In this sample, this clonotype turned up many times. The chain joins TRBV5-1 to TRBJ2-7; 8 bases map to TRBD1. The V gene's germline CDR1 is SGHRS and CDR2 YFSETQ. The CDR3 is 14 residues long. V lost 0 bases, J lost 6 bases, and 5 bases stayed unmatched. The CDR3 DNA sequence: TGCGCCAGCAGCTTGGGACAGGGGTTCTCCGAGCAGTACTTC. The encoded protein is CASSLGQGFSEQYF.

This clonotype came up many times. This chain joins TRBV18 and TRBJ1-4, with 8 bases identical to TRBD1. The CDR3 contains 13 residues. Germline V gene data show CDR1 as KGHSH and CDR2 as LQKENI. The trim removed 4 bases at V and 8 bases at J, leaving 3 bases unmatched. The CDR3 nucleotides read TGTGCCAGCTCACTCCGGGACAGGGAAAAACTGTTTTTT. Translated: CASSLRDREKLFF.

This clonotype was recorded many times. The genes are TRBV27 and TRBJ2-7, with 9 bases lining up with TRBD1. The CDR3 is made up of 14 amino acids. V lost 8 bases to trimming and J lost 5 bases; unmatched junction nucleotides: 10. The germline gives CDR1 MNHEY, CDR2 SMNVEV (reference sequence). CDR3 DNA: TGTGCCAGCGGAAAAACAGGGGGCGCAGACGAGCAGTACTTC. Protein sequence: CASGKTGGADEQYF.

This chain uses TRBV2 with TRBJ1-5, with 9 bases aligning to TRBD1. Losses at the gene ends were 5 bases for V and 2 bases for J; bases not matched to a gene: 4. This CDR3 spans 15 amino acids. Germline CDR1 is SNHLY and CDR2 is FYNNEI. The CDR3 DNA follows: TGTGCCAGCAGTATACAGGGGGCAGGCAATCAGCCCCAGCATTTT. This gives the protein CASSIQGAGNQPQHF.

This clonotype appeared many times. CDR3 sequence reads: CASSLMVGLLPDTQYF. The CDR3 DNA reads as TGTGCCAGCAGCTTAATGGTGGGCCTTTTACCAGATACGCAGTATTTT. The chain joins TRBV7-3 to TRBJ2-3; D remains ambiguous. The germline CDR1 and CDR2 sequences are SGHTA and FQGTGA. Trimming left V 1 base short and J 4 bases short, with 15 bases between. This CDR3 has 16 residues. Based on the CDR3 plus reference TRBV7-3 and TRBJ2-3, the full variable domain is GAGVSQTPSNKVTEKGKYVELRCDPISGHTALYWYRQSLGQGPEFLIYFQGTGAADDSGLPNDRFFAVRPEGSVSTLKIQRTERGDSAVYLCASSLMVGLLPDTQYFGPGTRLTVL.

This clonotype appeared many times. V is TRBV7-2 and J is TRBJ2-2, with D possibly matching TRBD1 (5 bases). The CDR3 runs to 17 residues. The germline V and J ends were trimmed by 3 bases and 0 bases, with 14 bases remaining between them. Germline CDR1 and CDR2: SGHTA and FQGNSA. CDR3 nucleotides: TGTGCCAGCAGCTTCCCCAGGGCTGGCGCGAACACCGGGGAGCTGTTTTTT. It translates to CASSFPRAGANTGELFF.

This clonotype was seen many times. The chain combines TRBV3-1 with TRBJ1-2, with D unclear. Germline values: CDR1 LGHDT, CDR2 YNNKEL (reference sequence). Trimming shortened V by 0 bases and J by 8 bases, and 10 bases separated the two germline ends. The CDR3 has 13 residues. In nucleotides, the CDR3 is TGTGCCAGCAGCCAAGATGGGTCCAGAGGCTACACCTTC. Amino acid sequence: CASSQDGSRGYTF.

V is TRBV11-2 and J is TRBJ1-5; no reliable D call. Germline V CDR1 and CDR2: SGHAT, FQNNGV. V lost 5 bases and J lost 9, with 17 bases in between. The CDR3 extends over 14 amino acids. CDR3 bases: TGTGCCAGCAGCCCAGCCGTTAGCCGGGGGCCCCAGCATTTT. Amino acid sequence: CASSPAVSRGPQHF.